This TCR beta chain was captured by sequencing in a study of T cells in localized non-small cell lung cancer. Data came from immunoSEQ multiplex PCR; TCRdb stores just in-frame clones and leaves some out. This sample yields 90,000 or so clones, of which 80% to 90% are seen a single time; around 14% belongs to the top ten. To note about this clone: Its antigen is undetermined.

Overall study results and limits: With higher T cell density in blood came longer overall survival. The highest T cell clonality was in uninvolved adjacent lung, above tumor.

Material: peripheral blood, obtained before any cancer treatment. The TCR sequence derives from a man between 35 and 75 years old with stage I squamous cell lung carcinoma.

CDR3 nucleotides: TGTGCCAGCAGTTTAAGACAGACTAATGAAAAACTGTTTTTT. It specifies CASSLRQTNEKLFF. J is TRBJ1-4 and V is TRBV28; D is possibly TRBD1 (5 bases). Per germline, CDR1 MDHEN and CDR2 SYDVKM. The CDR3 contains 14 residues. With 2 bases removed from V and 2 bases from J, the gap between germline ends came to 6 bases.